This T cell receptor (beta chain) emerged from a study of early T cells in non-severe SARS-CoV-2 infection. The CDR3 length is 13 residues. Germline values: CDR1 KGHSH, CDR2 LQKENI. V dropped 2 bases and J dropped 8 bases, with 12 bases sitting between them. Attached unique molecular identifiers marked individual cDNA molecules. Each CDR3 protein is one row after TCRdb ran MiXCR on the 5' RACE reads. The repertoire holds some 82,000 distinct CDR3 sequences, with 12% as singletons. This clonotype has at least ten counts. Its antigen is not identified. Study results and limitations: Anti-spike CD8 specificities were favored by VDJdb matching, whose results missed private and CD4 specificities.

The chain is built from TRBV18 and TRBJ1-2, with D unresolved. The material sequenced was whole blood, taken at baseline. This TCR came from an adult who was a healthcare worker with PCR-confirmed SARS-CoV-2 infection or an uninfected control (not recorded which). The CDR3 nucleotides are TGTGCCAGCTCACCAGGACGGGCAGAGGGCTACACCTTC. This translates into CASSPGRAEGYTF.